Listed here is a single T cell receptor beta chain. Trimming shortened V by 10 bases and J by 4 bases, and 19 bases separated the two germline ends. The CDR3 consists of 15 residues. Germline V gives CDR1 SNHLY, CDR2 FYNNEI. This entry is derived from a study of blood T cell repertoires in COVID-19. Sequencing used immunoSEQ multiplex PCR; TCRdb keeps in-frame clones, though not all of them. Altogether 70,000 to 80,000 clones are present, about 80% being singletons, with the ten largest covering about 12%. The sample consisted of peripheral blood. The receptor comes from a human donor in a cohort sampled during active COVID-19. The J gene is TRBJ2-2, the V gene TRBV2; TRBD2 is a possible D gene (7 bases). The CDR3 bases are TGTGCCACCCCTAGGGGGGGCGCGGGCACCGGGGAGCTGTTTTTT. Translated, it gives CATPRGGAGTGELFF.